Below, 7 T cell receptor beta chains from the same sample are listed, as sequenced in a study of shared clonotypes between healthy human individuals. Here immunoSEQ multiplex PCR was the method, and the copy in TCRdb shows in-frame clones only, minus some. Counted here are fewer than 500,000 clones, 75% to 80% occurring once; the ten biggest clones make up 12%. Sequencing input: PBMCs. These receptors came from a woman aged 40 to 50 in good health. Some clones in this sample may be carry-over from other donors' samples.

The chain recombines TRBV5-1 with TRBJ1-2, with 10 bases lining up with TRBD1. J lost 8 bases, V lost 4 bases, and 8 bases had no gene match. CDR3 length equals 14 residues. CDR1 and CDR2 (germline): SGHRS, YFSETQ. CDR3 residues: CASSAGTGVRGYTF. CDR3 coding DNA: TGCGCCAGCAGCGCAGGGACAGGGGTTCGGGGCTACACCTTC.

In the case of this clone: Within the sample, other DNA sequences also encode this same CDR3. The CDR3 DNA is TGTGCCAGCAGCACGGGACTAGCGGGAACCGAGCAGTACTTC. This codes for CASSTGLAGTEQYF. The chain joins TRBV9 to TRBJ2-7; 13 bases line up with TRBD2. Germline V gives CDR1 SGDLS, CDR2 YYNGEE. With V trimmed by 4 bases and J by 6 bases, 4 bases remained unmatched. This CDR3 has 14 residues.

The genes are TRBV5-1 and TRBJ1-4; D is undetermined. V lost 2 bases to trimming and J lost 0 bases, with 8 bases between them. CDR3 length: 15 amino acids. Germline CDR1 and CDR2: SGHRS and YFSETQ. CDR3: CASSFLGPTNEKLFF. The CDR3 nucleotides read TGCGCCAGCAGCTTCCTGGGTCCAACTAATGAAAAACTGTTTTTT.

The chain joins TRBV5-8 to TRBJ2-7; the D gene could be TRBD1 or TRBD2 (6 bases each). This CDR3 has 14 amino acids. The germline gives CDR1 SGHTS, CDR2 YDEGEE. The ends were cut back, 2 bases at V and 3 bases at J, with 12 bases in the middle. CDR3 DNA: TGTGCCAGCAGCTTCTTAGGGGGAGGCTACGAGCAGTACTTC. Translation: CASSFLGGGYEQYF.

This clone was found a few times. CDR3 region: CASSSGNRGNEQFF. CDR3 nucleotide sequence: TGTGCCAGCAGCTCTGGGAACAGGGGCAATGAGCAGTTCTTC. V and J are TRBV11-2 and TRBJ2-1; 7 nucleotides align to TRBD1. The ends lost 4 bases at V and 6 bases at J; junction bases unmatched: 6. Germline loops: CDR1 SGHAT, CDR2 FQNNGV. The CDR3 has 14 amino acids.

The chain uses TRBV7-2 and TRBJ2-5; the D gene is possibly TRBD1 (5 bases). V lost 2 bases to trimming and J lost 5 bases, with 12 bases between them. This CDR3 has 14 residues. CDR1 and CDR2 (germline): SGHTA, FQGNSA. This CDR3 reads CASSLRGSTETQYF. CDR3 DNA sequence: TGTGCCAGCAGCTTAAGGGGTAGCACGGAGACCCAGTACTTC.

The chain links TRBV27 to TRBJ2-7; 13 nucleotides line up with TRBD2. The germline V gene has CDR1 MNHEY and CDR2 SMNVEV (reference sequence). CDR3 length: 16 residues. The junction had 5 bases not matched to a gene; V was cut back by 5 bases and J by 1 base. The CDR3 loop reads CASSPWGLAGSYEQYF. CDR3 DNA: TGTGCCAGCAGTCCCTGGGGACTAGCGGGGTCCTACGAGCAGTACTTC.